A selection of T cell receptor beta chains follows, all from one sample in a study of blood T cells in healthy people across ages. TCRdb passed the 5' RACE reads through MiXCR, listing each CDR3 protein once. This table has about 1.8 million distinct CDR3 sequences, around half appearing once. Sequenced material: blood. The receptors shown here come from a woman in her thirties or forties in good health. CDR3s include the opening cysteine and the closing phenylalanine or tryptophan. The D gene is left open where the match is weak. Size values are once, few and many counts, or a class for expanded clones, and some rows have none.

NA	NA	TRBV20-1	TRBJ2-7	TGCAGTGCTTACACGCGAGGGCCCTCCGACTCCTACGAGCAGTACTTC	CSAYTRGPSDSYEQYF
NA	NA	TRBV6-6	TRBJ1-6	TGTGCCAGCGGAGCAGTCTATAATTCACCCCTCCACTTT	CASGAVYNSPLHF
once	NA	TRBV28	TRBJ1-2	TGTGCCAGCAGTTTACACGCAGGCTACACCTTT	CASSLHAGYTF
NA	NA	TRBV7-9	TRBJ2-5	TGTGCCAGCAGCGTAGAGGGGGGCAGACCAGAGACCCAGTACTTC	CASSVEGGRPETQYF
NA	TRBD1	TRBV5-1	TRBJ1-4	TGCGCCAGCAGACCAGACAGGGGGCGAGGTGAAAAACTGTTTTTT	CASRPDRGRGEKLFF
many	NA	TRBV5-1	TRBJ2-1	TGCGCCAGCAGCTTCGAGGGAGACAATGAGCAGTTCTTC	CASSFEGDNEQFF
few	TRBD1	TRBV29-1	TRBJ1-4	TGCAGCGTGGGACAGGGGAGTGAAAAACTGTTTTTT	CSVGQGSEKLFF
few	TRBD2	TRBV20-1	TRBJ2-5	TGCAGTGCTAGAGATCAGACGGGGGGGCGGGGGACCCAGTACTTC	CSARDQTGGRGTQYF
NA	TRBD1	TRBV24-1	TRBJ2-7	TGTGCCACCAGTGATGGCCACAGGGGACCCTACGAGCAGTACTTC	CATSDGHRGPYEQYF
NA	NA	TRBV7-2	TRBJ2-4	TGTGCCAGCAGCTTAGTCCCGGACATTCAGTACTTC	CASSLVPDIQYF
NA	TRBD1	TRBV29-1	TRBJ2-1	TGCAGCGCCCCGGGGGGGGACAGGGGGTACTCCTACAATGAGCAGTTCTTC	CSAPGGDRGYSYNEQFF
NA	NA	TRBV20-1	TRBJ2-3	TGCAGTGCCCTTCGGAGGGCCCGCACAGATACGCAGTATTTT	CSALRRARTDTQYF
few	NA	TRBV9	TRBJ1-6	TGTGCCAGCAGCGCGGGAGCCAGCAATTCACCCCTCCACTTT	CASSAGASNSPLHF
NA	NA	TRBV12-3/TRBV12-4	TRBJ1-5	TGTGCCAGCAAAACCGGGGGGGATCAGCCCCAGCATTTT	CASKTGGDQPQHF
few	TRBD1	TRBV9	TRBJ2-1	TGTGCCAGCAGCGCGACCGGGACAGGGCCTAATGAGCAGTTCTTC	CASSATGTGPNEQFF
NA	TRBD2	TRBV6-2/TRBV6-3	TRBJ2-7	TGTGCCAGCAGTTACTCGAAAGCGGGGGGGCACTACGAGCAGTACTTC	CASSYSKAGGHYEQYF
few	NA	TRBV29-1	TRBJ1-2	TGCAGCGTTGAACACCGGGTCGGAAACTATGGCTACACCTTC	CSVEHRVGNYGYTF
NA	NA	TRBV2	TRBJ2-7	TGTGCCAGCAGGGATACAGGGTACGCCGAGCAGTACTTC	CASRDTGYAEQYF
few	NA	TRBV6-2/TRBV6-3	TRBJ1-2	TGTGCCAGCAGTTATTGGCCGTTTTTCACCTTC	CASSYWPFFTF
few	TRBD2	TRBV6-5	TRBJ2-7	TGTGCCAGCAGTTACTCCCAGGGACTAGCGGGGGCTTACGAGCAGTACTTC	CASSYSQGLAGAYEQYF
NA	NA	TRBV20-1	TRBJ2-5	TGCAGTGCTAGTAATAGGTTGTACCAAGAGACCCAGTACTTC	CSASNRLYQETQYF
few	NA	TRBV5-1	TRBJ1-2	TGCGCCAGCAGTTCCCACCCGCAGGGAAACTATGGCTACACCTTC	CASSSHPQGNYGYTF
NA	TRBD1	TRBV25-1	TRBJ2-5	TGTGCCAGCTCCACCGGGACAGGCGTGTTCCAAGAGACCCAGTACTTC	CASSTGTGVFQETQYF
few	TRBD1	TRBV27	TRBJ2-4	TGTGCCAGCAGTTTCTCCGGGACAGGGTCAAACATTCAGTACTTC	CASSFSGTGSNIQYF
once	TRBD1	TRBV28	TRBJ1-2	TGTGCCAGCAAAATAGGGGGCGCTGATGGCTACACCTTC	CASKIGGADGYTF
NA	NA	TRBV15	TRBJ2-3	TGTGCCACCAGCAGAGATATCCCGGTCGGCGCAGATACGCAGTATTTT	CATSRDIPVGADTQYF
NA	TRBD1	TRBV7-2	TRBJ1-2	TGTGCCAGCAGCACCCAGACAGGGGGCTTGAAAGGCTACACCTTC	CASSTQTGGLKGYTF
NA	TRBD1	TRBV7-9	TRBJ2-4	TGTGCCAGCAGCTTAGGAATGATTAGGACAGGTTCGAATAAAAACATTCAGTACTTC	CASSLGMIRTGSNKNIQYF
NA	NA	TRBV27	TRBJ2-3	TGTGCCAGCAGCTTAGCGACGGTATTCACAGATACGCAGTATTTT	CASSLATVFTDTQYF
NA	TRBD1	TRBV6-5	TRBJ2-7	TGTGCCAGCAGTTACACGCTCGGGACAGCCTACGAGCAGTACTTC	CASSYTLGTAYEQYF
NA	NA	TRBV4-2	TRBJ1-2	TGTGCCAGCAGCCAAGTCCGGCCAGGCCCATATGGCTACACCTTC	CASSQVRPGPYGYTF
NA	TRBD2	TRBV4-3	TRBJ2-1	TGCGCCAGCAGCCAAGAACCTAGCGGCCTCTCCTACAATGAGCAGTTCTTC	CASSQEPSGLSYNEQFF
NA	TRBD1	TRBV6-2/TRBV6-3	TRBJ2-7	TGTGCCAGCAGTAGCGTTCCGGGACAGGGAATCTACGAGCAGTACTTC	CASSSVPGQGIYEQYF
few	TRBD2	TRBV20-1	TRBJ2-5	TGCAGTGCACCTATGGGACTAGTCGGTGTGGGGACCCAGTACTTC	CSAPMGLVGVGTQYF
NA	NA	TRBV7-2	TRBJ1-2	TGTGCCAGCAGCCTCGGGTTCTCTAACTATGGCTACACCTTC	CASSLGFSNYGYTF
few	NA	TRBV2	TRBJ2-7	TGTGCCAGCAGTGATCCCCCCCTACTACGGTACTTC	CASSDPPLLRYF
NA	NA	TRBV12-3/TRBV12-4	TRBJ2-3	TGTGCCAGCAGTATGAGGTACAGCCCAACAGAGACGCAGTATTTT	CASSMRYSPTETQYF
many	TRBD1	TRBV5-1	TRBJ2-1	TGCGCCAGCACCACAGAAGGGGGACAGGTAAACAATGAGCAGTTCTTC	CASTTEGGQVNNEQFF
few	NA	TRBV6-5	TRBJ2-6	TGTGCCAGCAGTCGCGAGGTTGGGGCCAACGTCCTGACTTTC	CASSREVGANVLTF
NA	NA	TRBV28	TRBJ2-7	TGTGCCAGCAGCCGTCCTCCTGCGGCATACGAGCAGTACTTC	CASSRPPAAYEQYF
NA	NA	TRBV5-1	TRBJ2-1	TGCGCCAGCACCACGGAGGGAGGTTTTACTGAGCAGTTCTTC	CASTTEGGFTEQFF
NA	TRBD2	TRBV7-2	TRBJ2-1	TGTGCCAGCAGCTCTCGTCAGGGAGGGGAGCAGTTCTTC	CASSSRQGGEQFF
few	NA	TRBV20-1	TRBJ2-7	TGCAGTGCAACCGACGGGAAACCCTCCTACGAGCAGTACTTC	CSATDGKPSYEQYF
NA	TRBD1	TRBV6-6	TRBJ2-7	TGTGCCAGCAGTTACCGGTTGGCAGGGGGCAACTACGAGCAGTACTTC	CASSYRLAGGNYEQYF
NA	NA	TRBV4-1	TRBJ2-3	TGCGCCAGCAGCCAAGTGGGGGGGCTAGATACGCAGTATTTT	CASSQVGGLDTQYF
NA	TRBD1	TRBV20-1	TRBJ2-7	TGCAGTGCCCCGGACAGGGCCTACGAGCAGTACTTC	CSAPDRAYEQYF